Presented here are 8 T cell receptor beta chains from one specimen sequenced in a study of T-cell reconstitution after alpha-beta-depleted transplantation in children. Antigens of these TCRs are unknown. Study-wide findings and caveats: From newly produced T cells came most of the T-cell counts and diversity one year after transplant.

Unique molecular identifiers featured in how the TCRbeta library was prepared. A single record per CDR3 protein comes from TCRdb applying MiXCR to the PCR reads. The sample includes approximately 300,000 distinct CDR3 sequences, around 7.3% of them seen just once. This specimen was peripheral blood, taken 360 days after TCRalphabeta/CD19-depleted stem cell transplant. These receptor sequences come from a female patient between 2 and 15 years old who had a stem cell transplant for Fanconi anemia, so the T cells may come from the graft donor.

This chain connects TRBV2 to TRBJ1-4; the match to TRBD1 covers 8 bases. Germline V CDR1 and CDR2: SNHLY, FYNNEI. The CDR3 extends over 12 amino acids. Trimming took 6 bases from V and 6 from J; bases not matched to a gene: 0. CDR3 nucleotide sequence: TGTGCCAGCAGGGACAGGGATGAAAAACTGTTTTTT. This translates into CASRDRDEKLFF.

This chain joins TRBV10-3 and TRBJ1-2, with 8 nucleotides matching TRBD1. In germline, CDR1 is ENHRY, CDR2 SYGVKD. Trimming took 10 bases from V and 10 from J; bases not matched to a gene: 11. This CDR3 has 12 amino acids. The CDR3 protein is CATQKPDRVYTF. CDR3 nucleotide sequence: TGTGCCACCCAAAAACCGGACAGGGTCTACACCTTC.

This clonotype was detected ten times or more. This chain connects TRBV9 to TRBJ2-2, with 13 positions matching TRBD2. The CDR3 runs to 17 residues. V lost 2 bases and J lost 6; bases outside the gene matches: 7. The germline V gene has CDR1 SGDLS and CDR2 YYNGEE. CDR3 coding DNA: TGTGCCAGCAGCGTGCTACTAGCGGGGGGGCAACCCGGGGAGCTGTTTTTT. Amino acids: CASSVLLAGGQPGELFF.

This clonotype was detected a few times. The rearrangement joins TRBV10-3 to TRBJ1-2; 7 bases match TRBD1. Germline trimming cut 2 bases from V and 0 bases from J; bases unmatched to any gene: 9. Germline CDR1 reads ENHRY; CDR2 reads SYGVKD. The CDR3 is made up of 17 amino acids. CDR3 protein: CAISEPGMGQTNYGYTF. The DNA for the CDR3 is TGTGCCATCAGTGAGCCGGGGATGGGACAGACTAACTATGGCTACACCTTC.

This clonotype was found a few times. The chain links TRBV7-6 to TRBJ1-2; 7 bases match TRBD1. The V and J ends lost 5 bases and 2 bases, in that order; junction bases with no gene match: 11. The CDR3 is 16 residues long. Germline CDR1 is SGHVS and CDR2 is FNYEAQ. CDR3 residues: CASSLFPGQMNYGYTF. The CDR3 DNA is TGTGCCAGCAGCCTTTTTCCGGGACAGATGAACTATGGCTACACCTTC.

In DNA, the CDR3 is TGCAGTGCTAGGACAGGCCCTACCTATGGCTACACCTTC. Translating it yields CSARTGPTYGYTF. The J gene is TRBJ1-2, the V gene TRBV20-1; D is perhaps TRBD1 (6 bases). The V and J ends lost 3 bases and 4 bases respectively, with 12 bases between them. The CDR3 sequence is 13 residues long. In germline, CDR1 is DFQATT, CDR2 SNEGSKA (reference sequence).

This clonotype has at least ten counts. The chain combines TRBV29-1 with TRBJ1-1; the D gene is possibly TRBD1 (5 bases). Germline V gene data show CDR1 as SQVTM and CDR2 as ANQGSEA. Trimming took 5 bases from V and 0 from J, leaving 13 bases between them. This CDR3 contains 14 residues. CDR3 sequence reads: CSVHLGGVNTEAFF. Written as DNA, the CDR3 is TGCAGCGTTCATCTTGGAGGGGTGAACACTGAAGCTTTCTTT. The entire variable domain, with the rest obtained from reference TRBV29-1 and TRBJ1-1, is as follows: SAVISQKPSRDICQRGTSLTIQCQVDSQVTMMFWYRQQPGQSLTLIATANQGSEATYESGFVIDKFPISRPNLTFSTLTVSNMSPEDSSIYLCSVHLGGVNTEAFFGQGTRLTVV.

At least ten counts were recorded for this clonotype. CDR3 amino acids: CASSPYTGTPSTGELFF. The CDR3 nucleotides are TGTGCCAGCAGTCCCTATACCGGGACTCCGTCGACGGGGGAGCTGTTTTTT. The chain carries TRBV12-3 or TRBV12-4 and TRBJ2-2; D is perhaps TRBD2 (6 bases). Deletions cut 5 bases from V and 8 bases from J, with 24 bases between. CDR3 length: 17 residues.